The text below deals with one TCR beta chain. Participants were aged about 18 to 89 years from about two dozen US areas. Cohorts were determined from participant-reported clinical history. Recovered participants had two consecutive negative NP/OP PCR tests, healthcare professional clearance, or symptom resolution. Produced via immunoSEQ multiplex PCR; TCRdb's table is partial and in-frame only. The data contain some 340,000 clones, 87% of them singletons. These data belong to a study of blood T cell repertoires in COVID-19. Study-level background: Nucleic acid was either cDNA or gDNA, and it came from T cells, B-cell-depleted T cells, or PBMCs.

Germline CDR1 and CDR2: LGHNA and YSLEER. CDR3 size: 15 residues. Trimming left V 0 bases short and J 5 bases short, with 13 bases between. The source of this sequence is a woman under 40 who had recovered from COVID-19. What was sequenced was PBMCs or T cells enriched from blood (not recorded which). The rearrangement links TRBV4-3 to TRBJ1-2, with a possible D match to TRBD1 (6 bases). CDR3 amino acids: CASSQDFGQLYGYTF. The CDR3 bases are TGCGCCAGCAGCCAAGATTTCGGACAGTTATATGGCTACACCTTC.